Each of the 6 T cell receptor beta chains below was sequenced from the same sample in a study of cytomegalovirus exposure and HLA in healthy donors. Sequenced by immunoSEQ multiplex PCR; TCRdb stores in-frame clones only, minus some. The sample lists under 140,000 clones; approximately 89% were seen once. Material: PBMCs. The receptors here all came from a woman aged 18-35 years in good health and CMV-seronegative.

This clone occurred a few times. The DNA for the CDR3 is TGTGCCAGCAGTGGACAGGGAGACTACGAGCAGTACTTC. Translation: CASSGQGDYEQYF. The chain is built from TRBV27 and TRBJ2-7, with 8 bases matching TRBD1. Germline V gene lookup returns CDR1 MNHEY and CDR2 SMNVEV (reference sequence). This CDR3 comprises 13 residues. The junction had 3 bases not matched to a gene; V was cut back by 5 bases and J by 3 bases.

This chain uses TRBV21-1 with TRBJ1-4; the D segment call TRBD1 is taken from the table without a DNA check. TRBV21-1 is termed a pseudogene. The CDR3 contains 19 residues. In DNA, the CDR3 is TGTGCCAGCAGCAAAGCATCAGCAGGGAAACCTGCAACTAATGAAAAACTGTTTTTT. Protein product: CASSKASAGKPATNEKLFF.

V and J are TRBV5-1 and TRBJ1-1; D ambiguous. Germline lookup yields CDR1 SGHRS and CDR2 YFSETQ. The CDR3 sequence is 14 residues long. With 0 bases removed from V and 5 bases from J, the gap between germline ends came to 11 bases. The CDR3 sequence: CASSLVEGQTEAFF. As DNA, the CDR3 is TGCGCCAGCAGCTTGGTTGAGGGCCAAACTGAAGCTTTCTTT.

The chain carries TRBV27 and TRBJ1-1; D might be TRBD1 (5 bases). The V end lost 4 bases, the J end lost 2 bases, and 11 bases lay between the germline ends. The CDR3 contains 14 residues. Germline CDR1 and CDR2: MNHEY and SMNVEV (reference sequence). DNA of the CDR3: TGTGCCAGCAGTTGGGCCAGGGTCAACACTGAAGCTTTCTTT. This sequence encodes CASSWARVNTEAFF.

In this sample, this clone turned up once. The V gene is TRBV29-1, the J gene TRBJ2-7; 9 nucleotides agree with TRBD1. Germline V CDR1 and CDR2: SQVTM, ANQGSEA. The V and J ends lost 2 bases and 6 bases, in that order; junction bases with no gene match: 5. The CDR3 runs 13 residues. CDR3 nucleotide sequence: TGCAGCGTTGAAAGGGACAGGGTGGGCGAGCAGTACTTC. Its translation: CSVERDRVGEQYF.

The chain has TRBV10-2 and TRBJ2-5, with 9 bases lining up with TRBD1. Looked up from germline, CDR1 is WSHSY and CDR2 is SAAADI. The CDR3 loop spans 16 amino acids. Trimming took 3 bases from V and 2 from J; bases not matched to a gene: 7. The CDR3 bases are TGCGCCAGCAGTGATTGGACAGGGGCAGCTCAAGAGACCCAGTACTTC. This translates into CASSDWTGAAQETQYF.